This TCR beta chain derives from a study of CD8 T cells in Susac syndrome. RNA, at about 0.45 to 1 ug, was reverse transcribed with random hexamers. Amplification of TCR beta CDR3 spanned 54 Vbeta and 13 Jbeta via immunoSEQ multiplex PCR. TCRdb used MiXCR to reprocess the immunoSEQ multiplex PCR reads, holding one entry per CDR3 protein. The sample contains roughly 150,000 distinct CDR3 sequences, 80% to 95% of which appear only once. The CDR3 is made up of 14 amino acids. Deletions cut 5 bases from V and 6 bases from J, with 14 bases between. The germline gives CDR1 SEHNR, CDR2 FQNEAQ (reference sequence). Worth noting for this clonotype: Its target is not known.

TEMRA cells were enriched by FACS, while CD8+ and CD4+ T cells were obtained through a negative isolation that was performed magnetically. Study-level results: The study acknowledged a relatively small number of individuals in its TCR sequencing and HLA analysis.

This sequence originates from a human donor in good health. V usage is TRBV7-9 and J usage is TRBJ1-5; D uncertain. The sequencing sample was made of CD4+ T cells from PBMCs. The CDR3 reads CASSQAGFRQPQHF. CDR3 nucleotide sequence: TGTGCCAGCAGCCAGGCTGGTTTTCGTCAGCCCCAGCATTTT.